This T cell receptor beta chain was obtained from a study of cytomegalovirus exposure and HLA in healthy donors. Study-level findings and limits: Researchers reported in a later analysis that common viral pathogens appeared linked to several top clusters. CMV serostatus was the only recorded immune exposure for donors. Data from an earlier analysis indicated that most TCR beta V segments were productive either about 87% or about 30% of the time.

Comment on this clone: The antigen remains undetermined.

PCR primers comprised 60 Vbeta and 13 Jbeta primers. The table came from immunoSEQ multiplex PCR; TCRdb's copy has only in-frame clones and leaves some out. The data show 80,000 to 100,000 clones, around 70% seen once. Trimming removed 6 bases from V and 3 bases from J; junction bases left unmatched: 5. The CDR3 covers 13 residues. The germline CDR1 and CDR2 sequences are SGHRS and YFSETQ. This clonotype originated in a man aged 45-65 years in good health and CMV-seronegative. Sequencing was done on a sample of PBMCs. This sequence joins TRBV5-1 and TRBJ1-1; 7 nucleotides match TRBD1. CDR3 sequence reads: CASTDREDTEAFF. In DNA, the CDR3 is TGCGCCAGCACCGACAGGGAGGACACTGAAGCTTTCTTT.